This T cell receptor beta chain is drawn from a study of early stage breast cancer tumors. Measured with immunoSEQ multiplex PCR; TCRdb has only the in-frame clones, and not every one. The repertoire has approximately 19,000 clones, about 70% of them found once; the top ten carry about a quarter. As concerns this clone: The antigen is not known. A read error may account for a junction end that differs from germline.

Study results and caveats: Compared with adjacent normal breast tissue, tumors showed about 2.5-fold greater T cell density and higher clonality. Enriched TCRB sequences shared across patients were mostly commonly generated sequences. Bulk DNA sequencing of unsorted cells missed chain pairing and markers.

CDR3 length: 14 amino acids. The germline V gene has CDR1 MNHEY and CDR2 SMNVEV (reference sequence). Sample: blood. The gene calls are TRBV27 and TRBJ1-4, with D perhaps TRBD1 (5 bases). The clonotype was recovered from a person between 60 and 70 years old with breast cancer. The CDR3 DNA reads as TGTGCCAGCAGCGAATTTGGGACTAAGGAAAAACTGTTTTTT. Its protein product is CASSEFGTKEKLFF.